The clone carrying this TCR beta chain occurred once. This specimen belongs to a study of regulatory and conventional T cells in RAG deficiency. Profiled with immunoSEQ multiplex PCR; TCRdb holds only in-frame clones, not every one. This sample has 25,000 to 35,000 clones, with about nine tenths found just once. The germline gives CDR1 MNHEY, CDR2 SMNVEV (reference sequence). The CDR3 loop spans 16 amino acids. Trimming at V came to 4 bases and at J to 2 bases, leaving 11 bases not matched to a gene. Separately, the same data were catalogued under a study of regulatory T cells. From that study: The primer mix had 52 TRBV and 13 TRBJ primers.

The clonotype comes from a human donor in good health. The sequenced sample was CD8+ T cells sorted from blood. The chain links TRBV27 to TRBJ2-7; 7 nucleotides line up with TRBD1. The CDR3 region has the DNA TGTGCCAGCAGTTACGACGCCGGGACAGCAACCTACGAGCAGTACTTC. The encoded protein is CASSYDAGTATYEQYF.